The 22 T cell receptor beta chains below come from one sample, sequenced in a study of identical twins' blood T cells. TCRdb itself ran the 5' RACE reads through MiXCR, one entry per CDR3 protein. This sample has fewer than 450,000 distinct CDR3 sequences; 25% to 35% occur once, and the top ten carry about 6.1%. The sequenced sample consisted of PBMCs. These receptor sequences come from a woman between 18 and 55 years old in good health.

The chain recombines TRBV5-1 with TRBJ2-3, with 9 bases that match TRBD1. The germline V gene encodes CDR1 SGHRS and CDR2 YFSETQ. The CDR3 extends over 13 amino acids. Trimming at V came to 5 bases and at J to 6 bases, leaving 4 bases not matched to a gene. CDR3 amino acids: CASRRDRADTQYF. The CDR3 DNA sequence: TGCGCCAGCAGGCGGGACAGGGCGGATACGCAGTATTTT.

The V and J genes are TRBV5-6 and TRBJ2-7, with D uncertain. V lost 2 bases and J 2 bases, leaving 11 bases between the germline ends. The CDR3 length is 14 residues. The germline V gene encodes CDR1 SGHDT and CDR2 YYEEEE. As DNA, the CDR3 is TGTGCCAGCAGCTTCTCGTACGGACCCTACGAGCAGTACTTC. Protein: CASSFSYGPYEQYF.

The CDR3 here is CASSVGLAVTYEQYF. In DNA, the CDR3 is TGTGCCAGCAGTGTGGGACTAGCGGTGACCTACGAGCAGTACTTC. The chain joins TRBV27 to TRBJ2-7; 11 nucleotides line up with TRBD2. The length of the CDR3 is 15 residues. The trim removed 5 bases at V and 2 bases at J, leaving 5 bases unmatched. Looked up from germline, CDR1 is MNHEY and CDR2 is SMNVEV (reference sequence).

The chain uses TRBV20-1 and TRBJ2-5; 9 bases are a match to TRBD2. CDR3 length: 14 amino acids. Germline V lookup: CDR1 DFQATT, CDR2 SNEGSKA (reference sequence). Germline trimming cut 3 bases from V and 5 bases from J; bases unmatched to any gene: 7. CDR3: CSASGTSNIETQYF. The CDR3 DNA reads TGCAGTGCTAGTGGGACTAGCAATATCGAGACCCAGTACTTC.

This clonotype has only a few counts. The chain links TRBV25-1 to TRBJ1-2, with TRBD1 matching over 9 bases. Germline trimming cut 4 bases from V and 5 bases from J; bases unmatched to any gene: 5. CDR1 and CDR2 from the germline V gene are MGHDK and SYGVNS. There are 14 residues in the CDR3. CDR3 nucleotide sequence: TGTGCCAGCAGTGTCGGGACAGGGACATATGGCTACACCTTC. Its protein is CASSVGTGTYGYTF.

The gene calls are TRBV10-3 and TRBJ2-1, with 13 bases identical to TRBD2. J lost 5 bases, V lost 6 bases, and 13 bases had no gene match. This CDR3 has 18 amino acids. Germline CDR1 ENHRY, CDR2 SYGVKD. CDR3 sequence reads: CAISRTSGTSGTNNEQFF. The CDR3 nucleotides read TGTGCCATCAGCCGGACCAGTGGGACTAGCGGGACCAACAATGAGCAGTTCTTC.

The chain is built from TRBV6-5 and TRBJ2-3; D perhaps matches TRBD2 (5 bases). The CDR3 runs 16 residues. Germline V gives CDR1 MNHEY, CDR2 SVGAGI. The V gene lost 0 bases and the J gene lost 1 base, with 11 bases spanning the gap. Here the CDR3 DNA reads TGTGCCAGCAGTTACTCGCTCCGGGGAGGCACAGATACGCAGTATTTT. Protein sequence: CASSYSLRGGTDTQYF.

V usage is TRBV10-3 and J usage is TRBJ2-1; possibly TRBD1 or TRBD2 for D (5 bases each). The CDR3 extends over 12 amino acids. Germline CDR1 is ENHRY and CDR2 is SYGVKD. The V end lost 6 bases, the J end lost 7 bases, and 10 bases lay between the germline ends. This chain's CDR3 is CAISRGGNEQFF. CDR3 DNA: TGTGCCATCAGCCGTGGGGGTAATGAGCAGTTCTTC.

This clonotype was detected once. CDR3 sequence reads: CASKGTGENIQYF. CDR3 DNA: TGTGCCAGCAAAGGGACGGGTGAGAACATTCAGTACTTC. This chain joins TRBV2 and TRBJ2-4; either TRBD1 or TRBD2 may supply D (5 bases each). Deletions cut 7 bases from V and 7 bases from J, with 14 bases between. The CDR3 is made up of 13 amino acids. CDR1 SNHLY and CDR2 FYNNEI come from the germline V gene.

The chain combines TRBV20-1 with TRBJ1-1, with D hard to call. Germline V gene sequence: CDR1 DFQATT, CDR2 SNEGSKA (reference sequence). This CDR3 comprises 10 residues. V was pared by 0 bases and J by 8 bases, with 4 bases between. Here the CDR3 DNA reads TGCAGTGCTAGAGATGCCGAAGCTTTCTTT. Translated, it gives CSARDAEAFF.

This clonotype was seen only once. The chain recombines TRBV3-1 with TRBJ2-3, with D maybe TRBD2 (6 bases). The germline V gene has CDR1 LGHDT and CDR2 YNNKEL (reference sequence). The V end lost 0 bases, the J end lost 2 bases, and 12 bases lay between the germline ends. CDR3 length: 16 amino acids. The CDR3 loop is CASSQDPSADTDTQYF. The CDR3 DNA follows: TGTGCCAGCAGCCAAGATCCTAGCGCGGACACAGATACGCAGTATTTT.

The chain couples TRBV19 to TRBJ1-2; D remains ambiguous. The germline V gene encodes CDR1 LNHDA and CDR2 SQIVND (reference sequence). This CDR3 spans 14 amino acids. V lost 7 bases and J lost 6, with 18 bases in between. The CDR3 loop is CASNFLGTAHGYTF. The CDR3 nucleotides read TGTGCCAGTAATTTTCTAGGAACGGCTCATGGCTACACCTTC.

CDR3: CASSQTGTPEAFF. Here the CDR3 DNA reads TGTGCCAGCAGCCAAACAGGGACCCCTGAAGCTTTCTTT. The J gene is TRBJ1-1, the V gene TRBV4-2; TRBD1 is a possible D gene (6 bases). The CDR3 consists of 13 residues. Germline CDR1 reads LGHNA; CDR2 reads YNFKEQ. V was pared by 2 bases and J by 6 bases, with 10 bases between.

This clonotype was counted a few times. This chain uses TRBV27 with TRBJ1-5; D is undetermined. Germline CDR1 is MNHEY and CDR2 is SMNVEV (reference sequence). V lost 2 bases and J 0 bases, leaving 11 bases between the germline ends. The CDR3 sequence is 16 residues long. CDR3 protein: CASSLVSSYSNQPQHF. For the CDR3, the DNA is TGTGCCAGCAGTTTAGTCTCGAGTTATAGCAATCAGCCCCAGCATTTT.

Comment on this clonotype: At one end the junction does not follow the germline gene, possibly because of a read error. The chain employs TRBV29-1 and TRBJ1-2; D gene ambiguous. Germline V gives CDR1 SQVTM, CDR2 ANQGSEA. The CDR3 runs to 11 residues. CDR3 nucleotides: TGCGGCGTTGAGGACCGGAGTGGCTACACCTTC. Translating gives CGVEDRSGYTF.

This clonotype was detected only a few times. The genes are TRBV20-1 and TRBJ2-3; 8 bases align to TRBD2. Germline CDR1 and CDR2: DFQATT and SNEGSKA (reference sequence). The junction had 5 bases not matched to a gene; V was cut back by 5 bases and J by 4 bases. The CDR3 spans 13 residues. Here the CDR3 reads CSAGLAGSDTQYF. CDR3 sequence (DNA): TGCAGTGCTGGACTAGCCGGGTCAGATACGCAGTATTTT.

This sequence joins TRBV7-9 and TRBJ1-1, with unresolved D. Germline lookup yields CDR1 SEHNR and CDR2 FQNEAQ (reference sequence). The CDR3 covers 13 residues. The V gene lost 8 bases and the J gene lost 5 bases, with 15 bases spanning the gap. The CDR3, as DNA: TGTGCCAGCCGCTCGAGGGAAGGGACTGAAGCTTTCTTT. It encodes CASRSREGTEAFF.

V usage is TRBV7-9 and J usage is TRBJ1-2; tentative D call: TRBD1 (5 bases). The germline V and J ends were trimmed by 5 bases and 0 bases, with 16 bases remaining between them. This CDR3 has 16 amino acids. Germline assignment: CDR1 SEHNR and CDR2 FQNEAQ (reference sequence). Written as DNA, the CDR3 is TGTGCCAGCAGCATACAGGAGACAGCCTCTAACTATGGCTACACCTTC. Translated: CASSIQETASNYGYTF.

This rearrangement joins TRBV4-2 to TRBJ2-1; D gene uncertain. Germline V gene data show CDR1 as LGHNA and CDR2 as YNFKEQ. V was shortened by 3 bases and J by 8 bases, with 8 bases between the two germline ends. The CDR3 spans 12 residues. CDR3 DNA sequence: TGTGCCAGCAGCCAGCCGACGGATGAGCAGTTCTTC. It specifies CASSQPTDEQFF.

This clonotype turned up a few times. This sequence joins TRBV2 and TRBJ2-1; D possibly corresponds to TRBD2 (5 bases). The V gene's germline CDR1 is SNHLY and CDR2 FYNNEI. Trimming took off 6 bases at V and 5 bases at J, with 11 bases between the two ends. The CDR3 spans 13 residues. The CDR3 loop reads CASRFNSDNEQFF. Here the CDR3 DNA reads TGTGCCAGCAGGTTTAATAGCGACAATGAGCAGTTCTTC.

The CDR3, as DNA: TGTGCCAGCAGTTCAGCGGGGGCCACCCGCGATGAGCAGTTCTTC. This sequence encodes CASSSAGATRDEQFF. J is TRBJ2-1 and V is TRBV6-2 or TRBV6-3; 8 bases agree with TRBD2. CDR1 and CDR2 from the germline V gene are MNHEY and SVGEGT. This CDR3 is built from 15 residues. J lost 8 bases, V lost 4 bases, and 10 bases had no gene match.

This rearrangement joins TRBV12-3 or TRBV12-4 to TRBJ2-7; no clear D gene. The V gene lost 2 bases and the J gene lost 1 base, with 12 bases spanning the gap. The CDR3 totals 15 residues. The CDR3 sequence is CASSLSTAQSYEQYF. The CDR3 region has the DNA TGTGCCAGCAGTTTATCAACCGCGCAGTCCTACGAGCAGTACTTC.